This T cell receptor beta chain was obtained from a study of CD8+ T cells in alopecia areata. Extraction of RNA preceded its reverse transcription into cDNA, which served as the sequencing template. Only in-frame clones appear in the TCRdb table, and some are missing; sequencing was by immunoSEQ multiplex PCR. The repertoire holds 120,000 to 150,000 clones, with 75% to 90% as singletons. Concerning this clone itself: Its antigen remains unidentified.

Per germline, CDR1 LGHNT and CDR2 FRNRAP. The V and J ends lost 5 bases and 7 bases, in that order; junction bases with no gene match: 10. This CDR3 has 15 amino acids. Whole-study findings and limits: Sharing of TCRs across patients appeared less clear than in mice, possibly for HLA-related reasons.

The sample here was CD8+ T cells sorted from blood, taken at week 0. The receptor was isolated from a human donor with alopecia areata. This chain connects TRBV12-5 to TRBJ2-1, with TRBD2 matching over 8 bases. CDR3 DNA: TGTGCTAGTGGTCCTGGGACTAGAGTTAGTAATGAGCAGTTCTTC. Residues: CASGPGTRVSNEQFF.